Below, 27 T cell receptor beta chains from the same sample are listed, as sequenced in a study of blood T cell repertoires in COVID-19. Here immunoSEQ multiplex PCR was the method, and the copy in TCRdb shows in-frame clones only, minus some. The sample has 65,000 to 85,000 clones, about 78% seen once. Sample: peripheral blood. These receptors were collected from a human donor in a cohort sampled during active COVID-19.

The CDR3 sequence is CASRIKGSTGQPQHF. The CDR3 nucleotides read TGTGCCAGCAGAATTAAGGGGTCAACGGGTCAGCCCCAGCATTTT. The V gene is TRBV19, the J gene TRBJ1-5; tentative D call: TRBD1 (5 bases). V was trimmed by 9 bases and J by 6 bases, leaving 21 bases between them. Germline-derived CDR1 and CDR2 are LNHDA and SQIVND (reference sequence). This CDR3 is built from 15 residues.

The V gene is TRBV13, the J gene TRBJ2-5; TRBD2 agrees at 14 bases. Per germline, CDR1 PRHDT and CDR2 FYEKMQ (reference sequence). This CDR3 is 17 amino acids long. The V and J ends lost 4 bases and 1 base, in that order; junction bases with no gene match: 5. CDR3 loop: CASSWWTSGGTQETQYF. CDR3 in DNA: TGTGCCAGCAGCTGGTGGACTAGCGGGGGGACCCAAGAGACCCAGTACTTC.

There are a few counts of this clone. This chain uses TRBV6-2 or TRBV6-3 with TRBJ2-3, with 10 positions matching TRBD2. Germline-derived CDR1 and CDR2 are MNHEY and SVGEGT. The CDR3 is made up of 18 amino acids. After removal of 4 bases from V and 3 bases from J, the junction contained 13 bases not matched to a gene. The CDR3 loop reads CASSSSILSGRWTDTQYF. DNA for the CDR3: TGTGCCAGCAGTTCCTCCATACTTAGCGGGAGGTGGACAGATACGCAGTATTTT.

In this sample, this clone turned up once. The chain has TRBV11-2 and TRBJ2-1; 7 bases are shared with TRBD2. Germline V lookup: CDR1 SGHAT, CDR2 FQNNGV. The CDR3 totals 14 residues. The trim removed 5 bases at V and 7 bases at J, leaving 8 bases unmatched. The CDR3: CASSTRTRSNEQFF. Here the CDR3 DNA reads TGTGCCAGCAGCACCCGGACTAGGAGTAATGAGCAGTTCTTC.

This chain connects TRBV12-2 to TRBJ2-3; the tabulated D call, TRBD2, remains unverified against the DNA. TRBV12-2 is described as a pseudogene. The CDR3 length is 16 residues. In nucleotides, the CDR3 is TGTGCAAGTCGCTTAGGAGGCGGGTCTAGCACAGATACGCAGTATTTT. Encoded protein: CASRLGGGSSTDTQYF.

This chain uses TRBV12-3 or TRBV12-4 with TRBJ1-1; no reliable D call. V gave up 2 bases and J gave up 0 bases, with 4 bases separating them. This CDR3 spans 13 amino acids. CDR3 coding DNA: TGTGCCAGCAGTTTACAGGTGAACACTGAAGCTTTCTTT. Translating it yields CASSLQVNTEAFF.

The V and J genes are TRBV6-2 or TRBV6-3 and TRBJ1-1; D may be TRBD1 (5 bases). CDR1 is MNHEY, CDR2 SVGEGT, per germline. The CDR3 has 13 amino acids. Trimming took 2 bases from V and 5 from J, leaving 9 bases between them. The CDR3 is CASSYGGSTEAFF. CDR3 coding DNA: TGTGCCAGCAGTTACGGGGGGAGTACTGAAGCTTTCTTT.

The chain combines TRBV6-2 or TRBV6-3 with TRBJ2-7, with D uncertain. The CDR3 runs 13 residues. Germline-derived CDR1 and CDR2 are MNHEY and SVGEGT. Trimming removed 4 bases at V and 0 bases at J, with 7 bases between. The CDR3 sequence: CASSSLSSYEQYV. CDR3 in DNA: TGTGCCAGCAGTTCCCTTAGCTCCTACGAGCAGTACGTC.

The chain joins TRBV27 to TRBJ2-4; D may be TRBD1 (5 bases). Germline V lookup: CDR1 MNHEY, CDR2 SMNVEV (reference sequence). The CDR3 covers 15 residues. Trimming removed 5 bases at V and 0 bases at J, with 11 bases between. This CDR3 reads CASSRDSLAKNIQYF. As DNA, the CDR3 is TGTGCCAGCAGTAGAGACAGCCTAGCCAAAAACATTCAGTACTTC.

CDR3 in DNA: TGTGCCAGCAGTTACAGGGGGAACGGGGAGCTGTTTTTT. It encodes CASSYRGNGELFF. The chain carries TRBV6-5 and TRBJ2-2; a weak D match, TRBD1 (6 bases). V was trimmed by 2 bases and J by 7 bases, leaving 8 bases between them. The CDR3 contains 13 residues. Germline lookup yields CDR1 MNHEY and CDR2 SVGAGI.

This clone has only a few counts. The DNA is left out, because the CDR3 cannot be placed on it with certainty; the CDR3 is given as TCRdb lists it. The chain couples TRBV28 to TRBJ1-5; the table's D call of TRBD1 was not tested on the DNA. The germline V gene encodes CDR1 MDHEN and CDR2 SYDVKM. Counting both end residues, the CDR3 totals 16 amino acids. The chain's CDR3 is CASSLGTGQYNQPQHF.

The chain recombines TRBV7-9 with TRBJ1-4; D call uncertain. Trimming stripped 5 bases from V and 7 bases from J, with 11 bases between. The CDR3 length is 13 residues. Per the germline V gene, CDR1 is SEHNR and CDR2 is FQNEAQ (reference sequence). The CDR3 protein is CASSPRLSEKLFF. CDR3 coding DNA: TGTGCCAGCAGCCCCAGGCTCAGTGAAAAACTGTTTTTT.

This clone is a singleton in its sample. In DNA, the CDR3 is TGTGCCAGCAGCCCAGGGGGGGAGCTGTTTTTT. Protein: CASSPGGELFF. The gene calls are TRBV11-2 and TRBJ2-2, with D possibly being TRBD1 (5 bases). Trimming cost V 5 bases and J 8 bases, with 6 bases left between them. There are 11 residues in the CDR3. CDR1 and CDR2 from the germline V gene are SGHAT and FQNNGV.

The V call is TRBV19, the J call TRBJ2-7, with 7 nucleotides matching TRBD1. Germline values: CDR1 LNHDA, CDR2 SQIVND (reference sequence). V gave up 4 bases and J gave up 0 bases; unmatched junction bases: 3. The CDR3 is 14 residues long. CDR3 coding DNA: TGTGCCAGTAGTACCTGGGACAGCTCCTACGAGCAGTACTTC. It specifies CASSTWDSSYEQYF.

This clone was found a few times. V is TRBV4-1 and J is TRBJ2-5; 8 bases map to TRBD2. J lost 5 bases, V lost 1 base, and 9 bases had no gene match. CDR3 length equals 16 residues. Per germline, CDR1 MGHRA and CDR2 YSYEKL. CDR3 amino acids: CASSQVPGGAWETQYF. The CDR3, as DNA: TGCGCCAGCAGCCAAGTTCCCGGGGGGGCATGGGAGACCCAGTACTTC.

The chain recombines TRBV11-2 with TRBJ1-1; 7 bases match TRBD1. CDR3 length: 16 amino acids. CDR1 and CDR2 from the germline V gene are SGHAT and FQNNGV. The junction had 11 bases not matched to a gene; V was cut back by 5 bases and J by 2 bases. This CDR3 reads CASSLLRDSFNTEAFF. The CDR3, as DNA: TGTGCCAGCAGCCTCCTCCGGGACAGCTTTAACACTGAAGCTTTCTTT.

This chain connects TRBV25-1 to TRBJ2-7; 7 bases fit TRBD1. The ends lost 5 bases at V and 6 bases at J; junction bases unmatched: 4. This CDR3 spans 12 amino acids. Per germline, CDR1 MGHDK and CDR2 SYGVNS. The chain's CDR3 is CASSNRGGEQYV. The CDR3 coding sequence is TGTGCCAGCAGTAACAGGGGTGGCGAGCAGTACGTC.

The chain uses TRBV11-3 and TRBJ2-2; D remains ambiguous. The V gene lost 3 bases and the J gene lost 7 bases, with 3 bases spanning the gap. The CDR3 spans 11 residues. Germline CDR1 reads SGHNT; CDR2 reads YENEEA. Here the CDR3 DNA reads TGTGCCAGCAGCTTCAACGGGGAGCTGTTTTTT. Protein: CASSFNGELFF.

J is TRBJ1-2 and V is TRBV19; D might be TRBD1 (5 bases). The CDR3 is 15 residues long. V lost 7 bases, J lost 3 bases, and 18 bases lay in between. Germline V lookup: CDR1 LNHDA, CDR2 SQIVND (reference sequence). CDR3 loop: CASTPNPGIDYGYTF. The CDR3 bases are TGTGCCAGTACCCCCAATCCAGGGATCGACTATGGCTACACCTTC.

This clone has just one count. The gene calls are TRBV9 and TRBJ2-7; TRBD1 agrees at 9 bases. Germline assignment: CDR1 SGDLS and CDR2 YYNGEE. The CDR3 has 13 residues. The trim removed 3 bases at V and 3 bases at J, leaving 1 base unmatched. Here the CDR3 DNA reads TGTGCCAGCAGCGGGGGACAGGGCTACGAGCAGTACTTC. As protein: CASSGGQGYEQYF.

This sequence joins TRBV12-3 or TRBV12-4 and TRBJ2-3, with D perhaps matching TRBD2 (5 bases). The V and J ends lost 2 bases and 8 bases respectively, with 8 bases between them. This CDR3 contains 12 residues. The CDR3 sequence: CASSLFGGTQYF. DNA of the CDR3: TGTGCCAGCAGTTTATTCGGAGGTACGCAGTATTTT.

This rearrangement joins TRBV11-2 to TRBJ2-1, with TRBD1 as a possible D gene (6 bases). The CDR3 sequence is 14 residues long. Trimming removed 1 base from V and 13 bases from J, with 17 bases in between. Looked up from germline, CDR1 is SGHAT and CDR2 is FQNNGV. The CDR3 DNA sequence: TGTGCCAGCAGCTTAGTAGGGGGATACCGAGAACAGTTCTTC. It is translated as CASSLVGGYREQFF.

The sample holds a few counts of this clone. The chain employs TRBV5-6 and TRBJ1-4, with TRBD1 matching over 10 bases. The J segment lost 4 bases and the V segment lost 4 bases, leaving 10 bases of the junction unmatched. This CDR3 comprises 17 residues. The germline V gene encodes CDR1 SGHDT and CDR2 YYEEEE. Here the CDR3 reads CASSPGQGVRGNEKLFF. CDR3 nucleotides: TGTGCCAGCAGCCCAGGACAGGGGGTGCGTGGTAATGAAAAACTGTTTTTT.

The chain couples TRBV30 to TRBJ1-2; no clear D gene. In germline, CDR1 is GTSNPN, CDR2 SVGIG (reference sequence). The germline V and J ends were trimmed by 2 bases and 1 base, with 17 bases remaining between them. The CDR3 is 16 residues long. CDR3 region: CAWSPGVIGVNYGYTF. CDR3 DNA: TGTGCCTGGAGTCCCGGAGTTATAGGTGTTAACTATGGCTACACCTTC. The full variable domain, rest sourced from reference TRBV30 and TRBJ1-2, is SQTIHQWPATLVQPVGSPLSLECTVEGTSNPNLYWYRQAAGRGLQLLFYSVGIGQISSEVPQNLSASRPQDRQFILSSKKLLLSDSGFYLCAWSPGVIGVNYGYTFGSGTRLTVV.

This sequence joins TRBV7-2 and TRBJ2-5; a weak D match, TRBD2 (7 bases). Germline V gene lookup returns CDR1 SGHTA and CDR2 FQGNSA. The CDR3 has 14 residues. V lost 2 bases and J 4 bases, leaving 11 bases between the germline ends. Here the CDR3 reads CASSLRGGLETQYF. CDR3 sequence (DNA): TGTGCCAGCAGCTTAAGGGGGGGGCTAGAGACCCAGTACTTC.

This clone appeared a few times. The chain uses TRBV7-8 and TRBJ1-2; TRBD1 matches 8 bases. Looked up from germline, CDR1 is SGHVS and CDR2 is FQNEAQ. The CDR3 has 13 amino acids. V dropped 5 bases and J dropped 4; count of bases not matched to a gene: 3. CDR3 protein: CASSPQGAYGYTF. The CDR3 DNA reads TGTGCCAGCAGCCCTCAGGGGGCCTATGGCTACACCTTC.

V gene TRBV4-1 combines with J gene TRBJ1-1; TRBD1 might be the D (5 bases). Trimming shortened V by 1 base and J by 5 bases, and 14 bases separated the two germline ends. Germline V lookup: CDR1 MGHRA, CDR2 YSYEKL. The CDR3 sequence is 15 residues long. The CDR3 sequence: CASSQAMTVTTEAFF. The CDR3 DNA is TGCGCCAGCAGCCAAGCTATGACAGTGACGACTGAAGCTTTCTTT.